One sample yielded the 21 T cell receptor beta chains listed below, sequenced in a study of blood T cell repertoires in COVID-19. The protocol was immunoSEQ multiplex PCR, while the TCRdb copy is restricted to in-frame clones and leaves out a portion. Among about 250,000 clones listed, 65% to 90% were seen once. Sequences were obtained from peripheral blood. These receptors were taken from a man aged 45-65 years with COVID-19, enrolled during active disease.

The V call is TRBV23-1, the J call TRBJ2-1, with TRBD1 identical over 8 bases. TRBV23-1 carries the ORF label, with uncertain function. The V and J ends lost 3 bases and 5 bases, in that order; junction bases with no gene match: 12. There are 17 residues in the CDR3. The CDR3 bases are TGCGCCAGCAGTCATCTCAAACTCGGGACAGGCCACAATGAGCAGTTCTTC. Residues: CASSHLKLGTGHNEQFF.

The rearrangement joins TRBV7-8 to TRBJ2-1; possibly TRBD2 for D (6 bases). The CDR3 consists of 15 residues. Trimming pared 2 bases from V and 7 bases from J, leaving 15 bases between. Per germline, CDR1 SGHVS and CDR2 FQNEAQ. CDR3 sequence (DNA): TGTGCCAGCAGCTTATTTCTGGGAGGAGGGAATGAGCAGTTCTTC. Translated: CASSLFLGGGNEQFF. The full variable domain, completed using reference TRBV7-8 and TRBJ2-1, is GAGVSQSPRYKVAKRGQDVALRCDPISGHVSLFWYQQALGQGPEFLTYFQNEAQLDKSGLPSDRFFAERPEGSVSTLKIQRTQQEDSAVYLCASSLFLGGGNEQFFGPGTRLTVL.

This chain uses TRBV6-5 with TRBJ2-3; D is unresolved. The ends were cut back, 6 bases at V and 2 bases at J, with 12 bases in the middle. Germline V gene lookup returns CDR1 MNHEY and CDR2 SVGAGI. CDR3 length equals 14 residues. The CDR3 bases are TGTGCCAGCAGCCCGGGTTGGTCCACAGATACGCAGTATTTT. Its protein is CASSPGWSTDTQYF.

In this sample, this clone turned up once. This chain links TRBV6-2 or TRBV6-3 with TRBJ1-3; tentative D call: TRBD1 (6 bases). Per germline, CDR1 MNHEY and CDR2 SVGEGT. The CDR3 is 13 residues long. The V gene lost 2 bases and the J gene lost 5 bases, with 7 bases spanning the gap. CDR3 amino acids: CASSYGDRNTIYF. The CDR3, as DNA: TGTGCCAGCAGTTACGGGGACAGAAACACCATATATTTT.

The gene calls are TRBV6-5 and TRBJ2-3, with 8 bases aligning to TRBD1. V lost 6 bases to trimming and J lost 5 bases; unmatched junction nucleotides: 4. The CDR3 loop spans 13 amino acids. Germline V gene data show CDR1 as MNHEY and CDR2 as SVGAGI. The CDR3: CASSRQGLDTQYF. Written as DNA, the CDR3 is TGTGCCAGCAGCCGACAGGGGTTAGATACGCAGTATTTT.

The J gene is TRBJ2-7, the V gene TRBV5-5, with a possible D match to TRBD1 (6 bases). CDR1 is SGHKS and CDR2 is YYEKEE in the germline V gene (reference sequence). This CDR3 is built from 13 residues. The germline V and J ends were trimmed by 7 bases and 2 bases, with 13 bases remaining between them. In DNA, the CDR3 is TGTGCCAGCGCGACAGGAACACCCTACGAGCAGTACTTC. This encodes CASATGTPYEQYF.

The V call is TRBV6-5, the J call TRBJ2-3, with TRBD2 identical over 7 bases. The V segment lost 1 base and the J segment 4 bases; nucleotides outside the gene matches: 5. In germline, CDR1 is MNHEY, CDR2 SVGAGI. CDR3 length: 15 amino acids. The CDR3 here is CASSYYWGGADTQYF. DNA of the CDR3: TGTGCCAGCAGTTACTATTGGGGGGGGGCAGATACGCAGTATTTT.

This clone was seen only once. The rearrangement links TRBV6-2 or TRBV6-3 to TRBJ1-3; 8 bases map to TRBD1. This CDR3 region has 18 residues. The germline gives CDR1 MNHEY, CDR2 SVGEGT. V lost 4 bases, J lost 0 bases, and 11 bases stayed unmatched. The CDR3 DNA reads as TGTGCCAGCAGTTTCCGGCTCCCGGGACAGGTCTCTGGAAACACCATATATTTT. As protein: CASSFRLPGQVSGNTIYF.

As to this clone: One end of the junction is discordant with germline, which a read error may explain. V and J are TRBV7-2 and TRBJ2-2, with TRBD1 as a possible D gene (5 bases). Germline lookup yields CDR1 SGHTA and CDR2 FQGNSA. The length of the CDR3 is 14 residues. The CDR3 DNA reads TGTGCCAGCAACTTAGTAGCAGGGTCTGGGGAGCTGTTTTTT. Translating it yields CASNLVAGSGELFF. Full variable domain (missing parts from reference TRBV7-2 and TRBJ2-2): GAGVSQSPSNKVTEKGKDVELRCDPISGHTALYWYRQSLGQGLEFLIYFQGNSAPDKSGLPSDRFSAERTGGSVSTLTIQRTQQEDSAVYLCASNLVAGSGELFFGEGSRLTVL.

This CDR3 reads CASSRTGGMNTEAFF. The CDR3, as DNA: TGCGCCAGCAGCCGGACAGGGGGCATGAACACTGAAGCTTTCTTT. The chain combines TRBV5-1 with TRBJ1-1, with 11 bases lining up with TRBD1. The germline V gene has CDR1 SGHRS and CDR2 YFSETQ. This CDR3 is built from 15 residues. Unmatched junction bases numbered 2, after V lost 4 bases and J lost 0 bases.

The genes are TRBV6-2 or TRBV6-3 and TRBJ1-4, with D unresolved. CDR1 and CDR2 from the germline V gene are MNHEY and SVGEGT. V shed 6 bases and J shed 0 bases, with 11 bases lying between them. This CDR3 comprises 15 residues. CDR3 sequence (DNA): TGTGCCAGCAGCTTGGAGGTAGCAACTAATGAAAAACTGTTTTTT. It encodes CASSLEVATNEKLFF.

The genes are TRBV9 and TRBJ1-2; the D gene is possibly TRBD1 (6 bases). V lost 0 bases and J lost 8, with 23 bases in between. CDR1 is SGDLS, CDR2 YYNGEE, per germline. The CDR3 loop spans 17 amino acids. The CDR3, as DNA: TGTGCCAGCAGCGTAGAGGGGGGGCCCCGGATTCCGATAGGCTACACCTTC. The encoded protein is CASSVEGGPRIPIGYTF.

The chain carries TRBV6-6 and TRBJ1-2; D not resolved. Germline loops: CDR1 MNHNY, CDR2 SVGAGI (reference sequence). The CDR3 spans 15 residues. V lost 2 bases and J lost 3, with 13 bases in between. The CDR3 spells CASSYPEYGDYGYTF. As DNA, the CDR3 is TGTGCCAGCAGTTACCCTGAATACGGAGACTATGGCTACACCTTC.

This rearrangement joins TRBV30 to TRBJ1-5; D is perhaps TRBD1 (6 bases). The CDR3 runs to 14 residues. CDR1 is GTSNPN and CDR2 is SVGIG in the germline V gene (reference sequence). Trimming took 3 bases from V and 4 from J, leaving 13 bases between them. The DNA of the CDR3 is TGTGCCTGGAGGCCGGACAGTCTTAATCAGCCCCAGCATTTT. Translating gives CAWRPDSLNQPQHF. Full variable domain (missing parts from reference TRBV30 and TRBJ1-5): SQTIHQWPATLVQPVGSPLSLECTVEGTSNPNLYWYRQAAGRGLQLLFYSVGIGQISSEVPQNLSASRPQDRQFILSSKKLLLSDSGFYLCAWRPDSLNQPQHFGDGTRLSIL.

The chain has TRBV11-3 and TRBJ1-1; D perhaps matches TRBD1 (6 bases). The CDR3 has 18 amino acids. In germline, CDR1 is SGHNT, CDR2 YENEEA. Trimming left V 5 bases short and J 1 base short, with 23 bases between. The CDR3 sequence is CASSPRPGGPLRNTEAFF. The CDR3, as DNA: TGTGCCAGCAGCCCCCGCCCTGGGGGCCCACTCAGGAACACTGAAGCTTTCTTT.

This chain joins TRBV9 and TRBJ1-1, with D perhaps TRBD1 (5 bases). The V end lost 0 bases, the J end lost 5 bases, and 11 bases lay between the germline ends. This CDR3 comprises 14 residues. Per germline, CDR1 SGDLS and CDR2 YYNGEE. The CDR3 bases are TGTGCCAGCAGCGTAGGGGTCGGGGGGACTGAAGCTTTCTTT. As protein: CASSVGVGGTEAFF. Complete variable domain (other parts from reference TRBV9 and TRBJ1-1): DSGVTQTPKHLITATGQRVTLRCSPRSGDLSVYWYQQSLDQGLQFLIQYYNGEERAKGNILERFSAQQFPDLHSELNLSSLELGDSALYFCASSVGVGGTEAFFGQGTRLTVV.

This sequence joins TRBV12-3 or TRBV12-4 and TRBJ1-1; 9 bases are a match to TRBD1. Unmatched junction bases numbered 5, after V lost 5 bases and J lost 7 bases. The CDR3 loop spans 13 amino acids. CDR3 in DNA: TGTGCCAGCAGTCCGGGACAGGGTGGTGAAGCTTTCTTT. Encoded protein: CASSPGQGGEAFF.

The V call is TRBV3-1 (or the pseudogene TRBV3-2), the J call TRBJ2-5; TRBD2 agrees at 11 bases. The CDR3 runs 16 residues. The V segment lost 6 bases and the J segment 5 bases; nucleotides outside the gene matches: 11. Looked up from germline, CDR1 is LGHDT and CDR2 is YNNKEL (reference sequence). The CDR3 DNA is TGTGCCAGCAGTCCGACCCTGACTAGCGGGGCTGAGACCCAGTACTTC. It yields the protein CASSPTLTSGAETQYF.

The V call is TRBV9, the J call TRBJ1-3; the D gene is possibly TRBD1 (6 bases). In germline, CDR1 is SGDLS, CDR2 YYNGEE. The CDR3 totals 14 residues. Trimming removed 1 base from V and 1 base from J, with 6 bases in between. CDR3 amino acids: CASSVRGSGNTIYF. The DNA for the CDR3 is TGTGCCAGCAGCGTAAGGGGGTCTGGAAACACCATATATTTT.

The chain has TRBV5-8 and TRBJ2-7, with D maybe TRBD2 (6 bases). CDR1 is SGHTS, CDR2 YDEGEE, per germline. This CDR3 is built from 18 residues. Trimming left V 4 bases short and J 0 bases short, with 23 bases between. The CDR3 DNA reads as TGTGCCAGCAGCGACGGGACTCCTTTAACCTTGAGCTCCTACGAGCAGTACTTC. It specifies CASSDGTPLTLSSYEQYF.

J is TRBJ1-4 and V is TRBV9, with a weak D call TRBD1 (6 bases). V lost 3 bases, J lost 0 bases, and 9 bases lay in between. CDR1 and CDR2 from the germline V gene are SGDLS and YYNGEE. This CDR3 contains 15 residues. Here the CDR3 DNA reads TGTGCCAGCAGCGGCGGACAGACAACTAATGAAAAACTGTTTTTT. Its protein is CASSGGQTTNEKLFF.